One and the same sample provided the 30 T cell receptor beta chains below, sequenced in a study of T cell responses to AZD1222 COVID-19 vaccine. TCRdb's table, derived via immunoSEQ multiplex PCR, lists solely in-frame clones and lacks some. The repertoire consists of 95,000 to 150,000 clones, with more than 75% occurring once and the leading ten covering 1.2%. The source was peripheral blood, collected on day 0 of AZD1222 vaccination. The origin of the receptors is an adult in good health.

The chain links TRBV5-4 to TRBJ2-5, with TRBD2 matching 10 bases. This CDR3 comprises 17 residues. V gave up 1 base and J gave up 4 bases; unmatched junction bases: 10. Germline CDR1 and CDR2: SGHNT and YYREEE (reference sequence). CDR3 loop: CASSLKGASGGRETQYF. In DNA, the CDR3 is TGTGCCAGCAGCTTGAAGGGAGCTAGCGGGGGAAGAGAGACCCAGTACTTC.

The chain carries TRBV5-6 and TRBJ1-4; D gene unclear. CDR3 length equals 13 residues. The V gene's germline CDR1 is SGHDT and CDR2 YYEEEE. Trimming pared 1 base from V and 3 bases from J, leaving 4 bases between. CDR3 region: CASSLPANEKLFF. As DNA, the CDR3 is TGTGCCAGCAGCTTGCCGGCTAATGAAAAACTGTTTTTT.

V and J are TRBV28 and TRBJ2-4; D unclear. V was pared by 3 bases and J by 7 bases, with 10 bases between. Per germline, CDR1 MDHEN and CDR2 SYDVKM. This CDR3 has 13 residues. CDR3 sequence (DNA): TGTGCCAGCAGTTTGTCCCTAAGGAACATTCAGTACTTC. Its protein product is CASSLSLRNIQYF.

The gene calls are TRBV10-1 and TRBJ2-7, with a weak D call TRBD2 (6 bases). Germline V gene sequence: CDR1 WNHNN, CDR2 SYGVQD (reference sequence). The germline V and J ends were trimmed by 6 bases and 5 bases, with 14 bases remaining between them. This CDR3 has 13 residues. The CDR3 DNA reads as TGCGCCAGCAGCGAATTCGGGGAGGACGAGCAGTACTTC. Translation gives CASSEFGEDEQYF.

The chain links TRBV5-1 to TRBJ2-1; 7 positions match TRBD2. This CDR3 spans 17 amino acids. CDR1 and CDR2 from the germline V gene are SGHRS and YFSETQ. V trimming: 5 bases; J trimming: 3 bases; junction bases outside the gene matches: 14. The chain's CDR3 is CASRGIREGTLYNEQFF. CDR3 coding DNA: TGCGCCAGCAGAGGTATAAGGGAGGGCACCCTCTACAATGAGCAGTTCTTC.

Here the CDR3 DNA reads TGTGCCAGCAGCTTAGCAGGGGAGCTGTTTTTT. Translated: CASSLAGELFF. This chain joins TRBV7-9 and TRBJ2-2; D unclear. This CDR3 is 11 amino acids long. Germline V gives CDR1 SEHNR, CDR2 FQNEAQ (reference sequence). Trimming pared 0 bases from V and 8 bases from J, leaving 1 base between.

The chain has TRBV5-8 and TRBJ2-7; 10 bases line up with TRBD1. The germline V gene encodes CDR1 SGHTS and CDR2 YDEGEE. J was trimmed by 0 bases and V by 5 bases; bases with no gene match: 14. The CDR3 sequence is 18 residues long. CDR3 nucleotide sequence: TGTGCCAGCAGACCCGGGACAGGGGATCCCCGCTTCTCCTACGAGCAGTACTTC. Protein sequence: CASRPGTGDPRFSYEQYF.

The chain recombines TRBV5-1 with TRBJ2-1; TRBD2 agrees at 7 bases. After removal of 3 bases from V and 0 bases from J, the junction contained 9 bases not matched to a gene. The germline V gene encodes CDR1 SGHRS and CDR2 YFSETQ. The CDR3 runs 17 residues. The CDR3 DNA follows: TGCGCCAGCAGCTCGACTAGCTTAATGAGCTCCTACAATGAGCAGTTCTTC. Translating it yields CASSSTSLMSSYNEQFF.

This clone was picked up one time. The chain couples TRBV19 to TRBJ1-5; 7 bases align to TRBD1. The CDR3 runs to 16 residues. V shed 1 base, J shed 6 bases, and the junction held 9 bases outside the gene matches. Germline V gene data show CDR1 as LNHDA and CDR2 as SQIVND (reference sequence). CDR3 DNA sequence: TGTGCCAGTAGTATAGGTCCCAAGGGGGCAGGTCAGCCCCAGCATTTT. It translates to CASSIGPKGAGQPQHF.

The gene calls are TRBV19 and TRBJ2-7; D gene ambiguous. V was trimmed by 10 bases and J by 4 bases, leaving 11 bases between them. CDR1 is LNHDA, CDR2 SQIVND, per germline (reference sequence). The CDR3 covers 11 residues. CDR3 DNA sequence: TGTGCCACCGGAACACTTTACGAGCAGTACTTC. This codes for CATGTLYEQYF.

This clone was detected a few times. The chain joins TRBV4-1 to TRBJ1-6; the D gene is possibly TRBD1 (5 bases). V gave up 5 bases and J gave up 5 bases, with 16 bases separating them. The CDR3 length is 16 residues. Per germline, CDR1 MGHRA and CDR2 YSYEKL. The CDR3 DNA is TGCGCCAGCAGCGCCGCCGGGACCGGTGATAATTCACCCCTCCACTTT. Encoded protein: CASSAAGTGDNSPLHF.

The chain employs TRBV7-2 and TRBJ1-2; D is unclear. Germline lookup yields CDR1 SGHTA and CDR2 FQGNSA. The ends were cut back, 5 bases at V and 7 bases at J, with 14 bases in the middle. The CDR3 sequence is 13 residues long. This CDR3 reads CASSPVPMGGYTF. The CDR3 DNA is TGTGCCAGCAGCCCGGTCCCGATGGGTGGCTACACCTTC.

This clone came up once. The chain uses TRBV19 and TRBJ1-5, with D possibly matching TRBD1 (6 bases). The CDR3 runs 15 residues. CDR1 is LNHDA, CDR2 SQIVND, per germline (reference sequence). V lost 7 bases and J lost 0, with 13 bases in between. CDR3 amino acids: CASTRTAYSNQPQHF. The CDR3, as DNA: TGTGCCAGTACCAGGACAGCATATAGCAATCAGCCCCAGCATTTT.

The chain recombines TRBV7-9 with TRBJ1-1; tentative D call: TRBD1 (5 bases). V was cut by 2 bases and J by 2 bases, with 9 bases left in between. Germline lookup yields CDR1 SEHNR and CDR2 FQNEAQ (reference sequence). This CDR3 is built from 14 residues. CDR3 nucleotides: TGTGCCAGCAGCTTAATGGGGCCTAACACTGAAGCTTTCTTT. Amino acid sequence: CASSLMGPNTEAFF.

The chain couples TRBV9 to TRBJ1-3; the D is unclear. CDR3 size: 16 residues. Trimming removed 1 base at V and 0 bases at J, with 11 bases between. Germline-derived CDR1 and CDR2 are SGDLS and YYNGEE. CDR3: CASSVLQTASGNTIYF. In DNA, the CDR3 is TGTGCCAGCAGCGTATTACAGACTGCCTCTGGAAACACCATATATTTT. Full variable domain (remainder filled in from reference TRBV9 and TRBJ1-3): DSGVTQTPKHLITATGQRVTLRCSPRSGDLSVYWYQQSLDQGLQFLIQYYNGEERAKGNILERFSAQQFPDLHSELNLSSLELGDSALYFCASSVLQTASGNTIYFGEGSWLTVV.

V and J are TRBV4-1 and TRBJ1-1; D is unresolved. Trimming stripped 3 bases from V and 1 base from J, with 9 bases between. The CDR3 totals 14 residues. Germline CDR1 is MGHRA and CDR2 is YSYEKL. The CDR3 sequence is CASSQSAANTEAFF. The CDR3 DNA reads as TGCGCCAGCAGCCAGTCCGCAGCGAACACTGAAGCTTTCTTT.

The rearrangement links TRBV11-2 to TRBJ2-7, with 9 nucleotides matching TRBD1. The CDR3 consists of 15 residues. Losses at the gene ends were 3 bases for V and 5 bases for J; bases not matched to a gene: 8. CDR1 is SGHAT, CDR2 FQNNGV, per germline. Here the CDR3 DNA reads TGTGCCAGCAGCTTTGGGGACAGGGTAATCCACGAGCAGTACTTC. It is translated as CASSFGDRVIHEQYF. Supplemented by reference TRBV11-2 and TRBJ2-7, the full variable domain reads EAGVAQSPRYKIIEKRQSVAFWCNPISGHATLYWYQQILGQGPKLLIQFQNNGVVDDSQLPKDRFSAERLKGVDSTLKIQPAKLEDSAVYLCASSFGDRVIHEQYFGPGTRLTVT.

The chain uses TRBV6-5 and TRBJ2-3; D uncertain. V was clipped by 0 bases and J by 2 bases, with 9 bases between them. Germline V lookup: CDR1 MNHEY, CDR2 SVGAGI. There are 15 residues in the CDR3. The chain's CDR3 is CASSYSSSITDTQYF. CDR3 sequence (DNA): TGTGCCAGCAGTTACTCGTCTAGTATCACAGATACGCAGTATTTT.

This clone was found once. The CDR3 bases are TGTGCCAGCAGTTACTTGAGGGGGGGAACCTACGAGCAGTACTTC. It yields the protein CASSYLRGGTYEQYF. The chain recombines TRBV6-2 or TRBV6-3 with TRBJ2-7, with D possibly matching TRBD2 (7 bases). The germline V gene encodes CDR1 MNHEY and CDR2 SVGEGT. The ends were cut back, 1 base at V and 2 bases at J, with 12 bases in the middle. CDR3 length equals 15 residues.

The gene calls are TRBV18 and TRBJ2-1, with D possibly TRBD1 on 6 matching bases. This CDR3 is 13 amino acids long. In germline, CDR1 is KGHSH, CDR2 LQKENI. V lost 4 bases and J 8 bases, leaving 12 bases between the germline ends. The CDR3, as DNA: TGTGCCAGCTCACTTTCAGGGGCCCATGAGCAGTTCTTC. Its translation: CASSLSGAHEQFF.

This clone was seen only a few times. CDR3 amino acids: CASSRGHYSNQPQHF. DNA for the CDR3: TGTGCCAGCTCACGGGGACACTATAGCAATCAGCCCCAGCATTTT. The rearrangement joins TRBV18 to TRBJ1-5, with D perhaps matching TRBD1 (6 bases). V gave up 4 bases and J gave up 0 bases, with 10 bases separating them. This CDR3 spans 15 amino acids. The germline gives CDR1 KGHSH, CDR2 LQKENI.

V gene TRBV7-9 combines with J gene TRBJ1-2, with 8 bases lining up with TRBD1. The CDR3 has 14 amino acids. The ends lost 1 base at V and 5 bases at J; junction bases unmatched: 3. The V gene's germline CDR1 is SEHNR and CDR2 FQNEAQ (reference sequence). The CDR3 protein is CASSLGGQGYGYTF. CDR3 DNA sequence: TGTGCCAGCAGCTTAGGAGGACAGGGTTATGGCTACACCTTC.

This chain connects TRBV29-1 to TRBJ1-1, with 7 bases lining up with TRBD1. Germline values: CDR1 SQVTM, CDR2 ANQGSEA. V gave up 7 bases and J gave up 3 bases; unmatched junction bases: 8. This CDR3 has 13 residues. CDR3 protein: CSAATGKDTEAFF. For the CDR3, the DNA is TGCAGCGCTGCGACAGGGAAGGACACTGAAGCTTTCTTT.

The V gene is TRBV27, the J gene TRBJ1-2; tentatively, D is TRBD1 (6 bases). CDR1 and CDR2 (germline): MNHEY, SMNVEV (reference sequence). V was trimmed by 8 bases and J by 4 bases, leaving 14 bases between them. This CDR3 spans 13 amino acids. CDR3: CASGPGQSYGYTF. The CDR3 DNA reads TGTGCCAGCGGCCCAGGACAGAGCTATGGCTACACCTTC.

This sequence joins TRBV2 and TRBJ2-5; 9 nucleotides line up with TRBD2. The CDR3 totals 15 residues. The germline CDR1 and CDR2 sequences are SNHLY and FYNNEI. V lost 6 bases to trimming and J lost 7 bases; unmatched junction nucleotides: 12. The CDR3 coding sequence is TGTGCCAGCAGCCGAACTAGCGGGCCTACTGGGACCCAGTACTTC. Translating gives CASSRTSGPTGTQYF.

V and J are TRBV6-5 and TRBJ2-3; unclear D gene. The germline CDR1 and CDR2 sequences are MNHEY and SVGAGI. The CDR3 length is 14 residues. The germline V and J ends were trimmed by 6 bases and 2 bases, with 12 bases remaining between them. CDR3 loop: CASSAGPNTDTQYF. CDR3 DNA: TGTGCCAGCAGCGCCGGGCCCAACACAGATACGCAGTATTTT.

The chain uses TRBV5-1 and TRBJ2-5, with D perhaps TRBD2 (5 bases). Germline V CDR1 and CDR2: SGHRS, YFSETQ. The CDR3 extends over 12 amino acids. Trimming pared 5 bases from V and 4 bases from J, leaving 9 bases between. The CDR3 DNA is TGCGCCAGCAGTCGGGGTGGAGAGACCCAGTACTTC. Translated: CASSRGGETQYF.

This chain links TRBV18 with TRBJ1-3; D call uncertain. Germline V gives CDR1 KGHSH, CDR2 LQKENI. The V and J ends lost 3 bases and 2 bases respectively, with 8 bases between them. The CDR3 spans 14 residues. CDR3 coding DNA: TGTGCCAGCTCACCGGCAGGAGCTGGAAACACCATATATTTT. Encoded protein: CASSPAGAGNTIYF.

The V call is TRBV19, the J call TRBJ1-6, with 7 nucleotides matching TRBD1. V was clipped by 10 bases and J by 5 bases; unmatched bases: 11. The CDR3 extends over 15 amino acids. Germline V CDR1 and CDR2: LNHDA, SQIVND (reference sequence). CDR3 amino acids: CATKNRDRHNSPLHF. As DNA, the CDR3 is TGTGCCACCAAAAACCGGGACAGACATAATTCACCCCTCCACTTT. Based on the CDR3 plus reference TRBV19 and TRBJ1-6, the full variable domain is DGGITQSPKYLFRKEGQNVTLSCEQNLNHDAMYWYRQDPGQGLRLIYYSQIVNDFQKGDIAEGYSVSREKKESFPLTVTSAQKNPTAFYLCATKNRDRHNSPLHFGNGTRLTVT.

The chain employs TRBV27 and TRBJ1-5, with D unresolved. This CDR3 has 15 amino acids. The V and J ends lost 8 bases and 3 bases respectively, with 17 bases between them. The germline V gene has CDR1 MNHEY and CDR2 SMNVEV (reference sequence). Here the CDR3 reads CASGEGFRPNQPQHF. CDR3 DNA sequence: TGTGCCAGCGGCGAAGGATTTCGGCCCAATCAGCCCCAGCATTTT.